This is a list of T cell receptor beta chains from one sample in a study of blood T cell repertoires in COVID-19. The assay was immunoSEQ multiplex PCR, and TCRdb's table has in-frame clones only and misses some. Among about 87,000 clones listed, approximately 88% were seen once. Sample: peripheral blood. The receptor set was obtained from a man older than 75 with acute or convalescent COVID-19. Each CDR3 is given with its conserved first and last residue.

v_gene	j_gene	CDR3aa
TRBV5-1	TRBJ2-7	CASSSGRSYEQYF
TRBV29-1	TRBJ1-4	CSVEAEQTNEKLFF
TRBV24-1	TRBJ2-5	CATSDRGSGETQYF
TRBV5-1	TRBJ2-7	CASSLGGLGYEQYF
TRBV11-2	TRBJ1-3	CASSPTMGQLQFSGNTIYF
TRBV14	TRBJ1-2	CASSQFDRWAYGYTF
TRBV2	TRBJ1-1	CASSLRETEAFF
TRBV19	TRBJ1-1	CASSRAEGTTEAFF
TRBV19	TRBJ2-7	CASSIKEGNEQYF
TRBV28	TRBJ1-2	CASSLRRLQEGGYTF
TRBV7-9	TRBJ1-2	CASSPDLLRGYTF
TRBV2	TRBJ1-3	CASRGTGQNTIYF
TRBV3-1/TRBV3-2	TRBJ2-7	CASSHHGQGAGEQYF
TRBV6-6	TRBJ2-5	CASSYIGRQVQETQYF
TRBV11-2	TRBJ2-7	CASSLEERIYEQYF
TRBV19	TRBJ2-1	CASSISRGWYNEQFF
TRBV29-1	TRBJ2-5	CSAVGAWETQYF
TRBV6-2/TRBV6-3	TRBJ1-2	CASSSTVNYGYTF
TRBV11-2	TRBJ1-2	CASSLADGANYGYTF